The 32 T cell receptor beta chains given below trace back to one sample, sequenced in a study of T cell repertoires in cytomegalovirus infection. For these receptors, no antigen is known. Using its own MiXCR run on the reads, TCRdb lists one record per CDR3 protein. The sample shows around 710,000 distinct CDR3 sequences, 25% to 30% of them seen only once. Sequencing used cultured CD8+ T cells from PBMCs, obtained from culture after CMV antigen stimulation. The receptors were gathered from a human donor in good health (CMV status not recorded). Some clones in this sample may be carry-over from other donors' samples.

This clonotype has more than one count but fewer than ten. CDR3 loop: CASSFLPESSYNEQFF. CDR3 DNA: TGTGCCAGCAGCTTTCTGCCAGAGAGCTCCTACAATGAGCAGTTCTTC. The chain has TRBV7-6 and TRBJ2-1, with D uncertain. The CDR3 loop spans 16 amino acids. In germline, CDR1 is SGHVS, CDR2 FNYEAQ. Trimming pared 3 bases from V and 0 bases from J, leaving 12 bases between.

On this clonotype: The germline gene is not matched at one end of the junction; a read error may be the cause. The CDR3 sequence is CAGRSGEETQYF. CDR3 in DNA: TGTGCCGGCAGAAGTGGGGAAGAGACCCAGTACTTC. The genes are TRBV7-9 and TRBJ2-5; no clear D gene. This CDR3 has 12 residues. CDR1 SEHNR and CDR2 FQNEAQ come from the germline V gene (reference sequence).

CDR3 nucleotide sequence: TGTGCCACCTGGACAGGGCACGGAGAGACCCAGTACTTC. It codes for CATWTGHGETQYF. The chain recombines TRBV2 with TRBJ2-5, with 8 nucleotides matching TRBD1. V trimming: 10 bases; J trimming: 4 bases; junction bases outside the gene matches: 8. Germline V gene lookup returns CDR1 SNHLY and CDR2 FYNNEI. This CDR3 spans 13 amino acids.

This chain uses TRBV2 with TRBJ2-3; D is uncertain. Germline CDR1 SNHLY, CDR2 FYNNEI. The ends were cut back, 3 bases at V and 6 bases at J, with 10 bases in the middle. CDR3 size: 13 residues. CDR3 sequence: CASSDESGDTQYF. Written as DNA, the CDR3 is TGTGCCAGCAGTGATGAGAGTGGGGATACGCAGTATTTT.

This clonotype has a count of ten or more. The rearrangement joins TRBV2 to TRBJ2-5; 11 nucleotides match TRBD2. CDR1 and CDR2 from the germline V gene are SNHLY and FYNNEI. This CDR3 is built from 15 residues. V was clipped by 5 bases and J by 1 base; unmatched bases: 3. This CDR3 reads CASSFTSGGQETQYF. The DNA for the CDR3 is TGTGCCAGCAGTTTTACTAGCGGGGGCCAAGAGACCCAGTACTTC.

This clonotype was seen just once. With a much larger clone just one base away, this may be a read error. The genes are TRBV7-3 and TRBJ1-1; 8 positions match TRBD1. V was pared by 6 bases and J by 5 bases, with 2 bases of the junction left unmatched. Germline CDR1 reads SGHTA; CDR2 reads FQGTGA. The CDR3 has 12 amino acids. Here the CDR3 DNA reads TGTGCCAGCAGAGGACAGGGTACTGAAGCTTTCTTT. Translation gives CASRGQGTEAFF.

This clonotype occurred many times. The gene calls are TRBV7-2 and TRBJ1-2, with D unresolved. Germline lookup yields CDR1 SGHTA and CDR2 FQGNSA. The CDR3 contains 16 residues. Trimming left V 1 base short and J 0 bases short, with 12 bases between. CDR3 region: CASSLERERANYGYTF. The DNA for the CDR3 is TGTGCCAGCAGCTTAGAACGGGAGAGAGCTAACTATGGCTACACCTTC.

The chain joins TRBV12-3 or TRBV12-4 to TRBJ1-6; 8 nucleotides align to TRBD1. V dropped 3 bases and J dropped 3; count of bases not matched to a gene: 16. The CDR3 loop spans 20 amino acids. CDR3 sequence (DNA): TGTGCCAGCAGTTTTGGGGTCTGGACAGGGAGCGGAAACTATAATTCACCCCTCCACTTT. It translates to CASSFGVWTGSGNYNSPLHF.

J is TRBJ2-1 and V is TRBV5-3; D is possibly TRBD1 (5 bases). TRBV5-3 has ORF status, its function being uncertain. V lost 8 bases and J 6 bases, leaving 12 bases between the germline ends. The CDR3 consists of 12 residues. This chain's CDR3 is CASRSGANEQFF. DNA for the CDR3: TGTGCCAGCAGAAGTGGGGCCAATGAGCAGTTCTTC.

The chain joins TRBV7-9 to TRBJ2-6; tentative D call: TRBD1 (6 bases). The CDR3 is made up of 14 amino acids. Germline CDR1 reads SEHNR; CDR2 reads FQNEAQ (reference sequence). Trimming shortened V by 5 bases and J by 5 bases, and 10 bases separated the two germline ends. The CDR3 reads CASSPGQWANVLTF. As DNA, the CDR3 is TGTGCCAGCAGCCCAGGACAGTGGGCCAACGTCCTGACTTTC.

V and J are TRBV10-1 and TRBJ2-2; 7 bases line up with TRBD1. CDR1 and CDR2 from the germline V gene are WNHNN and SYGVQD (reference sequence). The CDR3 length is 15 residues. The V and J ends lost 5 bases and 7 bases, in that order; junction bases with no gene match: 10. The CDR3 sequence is CASSPDGQGVGELFF. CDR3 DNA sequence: TGCGCCAGCAGTCCGGACGGGCAGGGGGTCGGGGAGCTGTTTTTT.

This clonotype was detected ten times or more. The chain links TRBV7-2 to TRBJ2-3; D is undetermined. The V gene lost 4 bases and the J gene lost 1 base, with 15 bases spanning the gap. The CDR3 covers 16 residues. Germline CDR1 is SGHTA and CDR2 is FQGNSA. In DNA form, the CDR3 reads TGTGCCAGCAGCTCCTCAGGCGCCCCCGGCACAGATACGCAGTATTTT. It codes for CASSSSGAPGTDTQYF.

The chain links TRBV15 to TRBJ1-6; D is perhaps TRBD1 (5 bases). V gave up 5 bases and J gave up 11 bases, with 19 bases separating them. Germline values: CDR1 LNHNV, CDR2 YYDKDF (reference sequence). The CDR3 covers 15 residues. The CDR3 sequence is CATSPWGPQDPPLHF. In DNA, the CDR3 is TGTGCCACCAGCCCCTGGGGACCGCAGGACCCACCCCTCCACTTT.

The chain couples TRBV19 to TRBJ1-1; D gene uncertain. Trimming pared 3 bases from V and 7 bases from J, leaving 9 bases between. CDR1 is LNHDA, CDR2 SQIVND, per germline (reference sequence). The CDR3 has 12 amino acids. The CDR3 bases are TGTGCCAGTAGTATCTACGAAAGTGAAGCTTTCTTT. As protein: CASSIYESEAFF.

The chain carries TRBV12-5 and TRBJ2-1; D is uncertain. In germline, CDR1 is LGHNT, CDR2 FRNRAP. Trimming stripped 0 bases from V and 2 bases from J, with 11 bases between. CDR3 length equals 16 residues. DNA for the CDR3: TGTGCTAGTGGTTTGGTGACCGCAACACCCTACAATGAGCAGTTCTTC. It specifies CASGLVTATPYNEQFF.

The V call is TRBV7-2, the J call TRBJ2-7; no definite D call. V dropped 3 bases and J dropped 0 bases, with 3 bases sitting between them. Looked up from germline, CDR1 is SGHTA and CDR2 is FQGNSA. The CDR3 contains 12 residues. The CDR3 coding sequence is TGTGCCAGCAGCTTTCACTCCTACGAGCAGTACTTC. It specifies CASSFHSYEQYF.

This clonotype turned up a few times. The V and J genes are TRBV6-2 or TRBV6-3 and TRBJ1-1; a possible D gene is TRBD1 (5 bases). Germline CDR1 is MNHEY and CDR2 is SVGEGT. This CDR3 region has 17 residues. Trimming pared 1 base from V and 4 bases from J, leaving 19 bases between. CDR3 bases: TGTGCCAGCAGTTACTTCTGGGGGGACCTCGTCGCCACTGAAGCTTTCTTT. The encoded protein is CASSYFWGDLVATEAFF.

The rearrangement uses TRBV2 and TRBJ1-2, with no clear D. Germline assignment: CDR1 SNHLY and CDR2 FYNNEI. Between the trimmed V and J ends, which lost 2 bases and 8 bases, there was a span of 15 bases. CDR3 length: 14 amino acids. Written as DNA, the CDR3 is TGTGCCAGCAGTGAATCGAGCCTGAGGTGGGGCTACACCTTC. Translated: CASSESSLRWGYTF. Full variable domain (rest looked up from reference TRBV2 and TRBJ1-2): EPEVTQTPSHQVTQMGQEVILRCVPISNHLYFYWYRQILGQKVEFLVSFYNNEISEKSEIFDDQFSVERPDGSNFTLKIRSTKLEDSAMYFCASSESSLRWGYTFGSGTRLTVV.

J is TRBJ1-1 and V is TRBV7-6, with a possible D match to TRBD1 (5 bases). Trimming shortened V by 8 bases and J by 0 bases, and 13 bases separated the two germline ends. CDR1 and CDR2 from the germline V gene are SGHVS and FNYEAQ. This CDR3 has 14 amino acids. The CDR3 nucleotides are TGTGCCAGCGGGGGGGGACCGTTGAACACTGAAGCTTTCTTT. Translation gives CASGGGPLNTEAFF.

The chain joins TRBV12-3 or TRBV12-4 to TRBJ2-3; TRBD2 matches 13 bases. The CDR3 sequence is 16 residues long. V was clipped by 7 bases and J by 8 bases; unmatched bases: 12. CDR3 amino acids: CASTFGLAGALGTQYF. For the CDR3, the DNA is TGTGCCAGCACCTTTGGACTAGCGGGGGCGTTGGGTACGCAGTATTTT.

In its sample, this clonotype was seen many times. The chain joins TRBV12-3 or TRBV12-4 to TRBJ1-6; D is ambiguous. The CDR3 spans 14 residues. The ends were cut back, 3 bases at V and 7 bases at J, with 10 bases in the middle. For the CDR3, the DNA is TGTGCCAGCAGTTTCTTGGGCGTAAATTCACCCCTCCACTTT. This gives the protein CASSFLGVNSPLHF.

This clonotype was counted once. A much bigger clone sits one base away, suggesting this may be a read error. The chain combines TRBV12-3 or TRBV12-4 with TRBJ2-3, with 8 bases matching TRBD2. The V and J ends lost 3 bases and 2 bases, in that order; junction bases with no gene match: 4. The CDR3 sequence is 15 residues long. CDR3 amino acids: CASSFDGGATDTQYF. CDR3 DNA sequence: TGTGCCAGCAGTTTCGACGGGGGGGCCACAGATACGCAGTATTTT.

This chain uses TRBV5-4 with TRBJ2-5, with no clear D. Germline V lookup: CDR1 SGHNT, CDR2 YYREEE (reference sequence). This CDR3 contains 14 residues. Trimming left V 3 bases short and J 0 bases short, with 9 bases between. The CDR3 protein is CASSSWKYQETQYF. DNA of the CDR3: TGTGCCAGCAGCTCGTGGAAGTACCAAGAGACCCAGTACTTC.

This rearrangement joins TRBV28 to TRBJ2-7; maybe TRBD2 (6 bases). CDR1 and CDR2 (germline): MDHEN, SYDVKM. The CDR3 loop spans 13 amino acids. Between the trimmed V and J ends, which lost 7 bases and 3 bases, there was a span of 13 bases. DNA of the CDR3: TGTGCCAGCACCACCGGGAGTATCTACGAGCAGTACGTC. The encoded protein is CASTTGSIYEQYV.

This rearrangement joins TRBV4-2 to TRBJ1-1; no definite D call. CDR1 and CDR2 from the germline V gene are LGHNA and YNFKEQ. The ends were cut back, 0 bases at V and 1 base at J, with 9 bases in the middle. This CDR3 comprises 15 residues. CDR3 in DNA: TGTGCCAGCAGCCAAGATGGGGTGGAGAACACTGAAGCTTTCTTT. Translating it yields CASSQDGVENTEAFF.

The chain's CDR3 is CASSSSGGAAGSSGANVLTF. CDR3 bases: TGCGCCAGCAGCTCCTCCGGGGGGGCCGCTGGTTCCTCTGGGGCCAACGTCCTGACTTTC. The chain recombines TRBV4-1 with TRBJ2-6, with 8 bases fitting TRBD2. Germline V lookup: CDR1 MGHRA, CDR2 YSYEKL. The CDR3 contains 20 residues. The V segment lost 5 bases and the J segment 0 bases; nucleotides outside the gene matches: 15.

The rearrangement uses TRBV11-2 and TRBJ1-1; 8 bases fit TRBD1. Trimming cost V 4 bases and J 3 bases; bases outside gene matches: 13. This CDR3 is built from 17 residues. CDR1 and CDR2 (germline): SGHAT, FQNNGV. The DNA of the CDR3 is TGTGCCAGCAGCTCCTCATATGTGACAGGGGAGGACACTGAAGCTTTCTTT. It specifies CASSSSYVTGEDTEAFF.

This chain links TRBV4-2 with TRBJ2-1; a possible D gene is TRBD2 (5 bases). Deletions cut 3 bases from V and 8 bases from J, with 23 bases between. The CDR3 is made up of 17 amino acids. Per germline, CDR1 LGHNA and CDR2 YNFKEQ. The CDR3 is CASSHPIRGSPIDEQFF. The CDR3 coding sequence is TGTGCCAGCAGCCATCCAATACGGGGTTCCCCGATCGATGAGCAGTTCTTC.

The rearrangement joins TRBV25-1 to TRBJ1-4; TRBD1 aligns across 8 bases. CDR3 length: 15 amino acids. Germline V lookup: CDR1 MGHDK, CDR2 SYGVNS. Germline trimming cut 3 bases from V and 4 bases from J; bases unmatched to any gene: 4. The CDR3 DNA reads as TGTGCCAGCAGTGAGGAGGGACAGGTTAATGAAAAACTGTTTTTT. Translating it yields CASSEEGQVNEKLFF.

In DNA, the CDR3 is TGTGCCAGCAGCTTTGGACTAGCGGGGTTCAACAATGAGCAGTTCTTC. Translated: CASSFGLAGFNNEQFF. The chain has TRBV7-3 and TRBJ2-1; TRBD2 aligns across 12 bases. V shed 3 bases and J 5 bases; nucleotides not matched to a gene: 5. The CDR3 spans 16 residues. The germline CDR1 and CDR2 sequences are SGHTA and FQGTGA.

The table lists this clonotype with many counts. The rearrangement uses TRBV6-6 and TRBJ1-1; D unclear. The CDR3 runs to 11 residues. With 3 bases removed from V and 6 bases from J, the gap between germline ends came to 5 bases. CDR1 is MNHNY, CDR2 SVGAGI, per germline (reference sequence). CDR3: CASSYGSEAFF. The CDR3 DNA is TGTGCCAGCAGTTATGGTTCTGAAGCTTTCTTT.

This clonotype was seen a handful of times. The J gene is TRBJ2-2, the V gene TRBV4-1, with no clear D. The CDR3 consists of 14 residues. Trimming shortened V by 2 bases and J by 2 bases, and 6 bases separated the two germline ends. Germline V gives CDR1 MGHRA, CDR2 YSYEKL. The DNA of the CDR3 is TGCGCCAGCAGCCAAAAGGGAAACACCGGGGAGCTGTTTTTT. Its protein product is CASSQKGNTGELFF.